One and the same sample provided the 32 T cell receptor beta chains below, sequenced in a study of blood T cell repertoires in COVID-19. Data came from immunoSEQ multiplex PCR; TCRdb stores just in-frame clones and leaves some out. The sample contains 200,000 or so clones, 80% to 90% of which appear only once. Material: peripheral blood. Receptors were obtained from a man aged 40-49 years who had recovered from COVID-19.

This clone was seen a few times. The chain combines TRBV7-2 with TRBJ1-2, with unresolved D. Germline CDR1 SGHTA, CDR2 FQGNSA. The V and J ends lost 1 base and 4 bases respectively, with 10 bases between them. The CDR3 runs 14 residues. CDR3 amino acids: CASSLVEGVYGYTF. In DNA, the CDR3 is TGTGCCAGCAGCTTAGTGGAGGGCGTCTATGGCTACACCTTC. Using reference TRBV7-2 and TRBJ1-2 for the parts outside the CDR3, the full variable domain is GAGVSQSPSNKVTEKGKDVELRCDPISGHTALYWYRQSLGQGLEFLIYFQGNSAPDKSGLPSDRFSAERTGGSVSTLTIQRTQQEDSAVYLCASSLVEGVYGYTFGSGTRLTVV.

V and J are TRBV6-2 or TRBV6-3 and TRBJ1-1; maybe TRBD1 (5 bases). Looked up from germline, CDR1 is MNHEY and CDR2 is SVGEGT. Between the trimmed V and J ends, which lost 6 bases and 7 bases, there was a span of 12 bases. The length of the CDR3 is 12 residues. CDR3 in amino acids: CASSPRGLEAFF. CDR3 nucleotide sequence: TGTGCCAGCAGCCCGCGGGGACTTGAAGCTTTCTTT.

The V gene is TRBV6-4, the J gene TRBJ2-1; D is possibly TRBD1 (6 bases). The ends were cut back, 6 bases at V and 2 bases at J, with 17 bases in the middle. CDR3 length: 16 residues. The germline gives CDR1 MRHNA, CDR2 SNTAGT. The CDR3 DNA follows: TGTGCCAGCAGAGCGAACAGGGAGAAGCCCTACAATGAGCAGTTCTTC. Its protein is CASRANREKPYNEQFF.

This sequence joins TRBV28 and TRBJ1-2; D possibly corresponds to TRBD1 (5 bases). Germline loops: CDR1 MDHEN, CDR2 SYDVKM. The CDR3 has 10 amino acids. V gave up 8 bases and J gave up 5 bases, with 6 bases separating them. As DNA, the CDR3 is TGTGCCAGCGCAGGGTATGGCTACACCTTC. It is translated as CASAGYGYTF.

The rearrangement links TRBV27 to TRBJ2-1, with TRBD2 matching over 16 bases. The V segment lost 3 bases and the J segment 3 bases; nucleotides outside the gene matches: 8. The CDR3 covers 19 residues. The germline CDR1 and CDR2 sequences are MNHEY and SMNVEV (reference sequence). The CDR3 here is CASSFRGTSGGAVYNEQFF. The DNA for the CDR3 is TGTGCCAGCAGTTTTCGAGGGACTAGCGGGGGGGCCGTCTACAATGAGCAGTTCTTC.

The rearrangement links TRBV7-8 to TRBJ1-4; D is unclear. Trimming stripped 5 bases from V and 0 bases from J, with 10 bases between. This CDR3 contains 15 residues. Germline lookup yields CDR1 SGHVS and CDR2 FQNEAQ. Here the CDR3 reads CASSLGRSTNEKLFF. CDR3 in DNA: TGTGCCAGCAGCCTAGGTCGGTCAACTAATGAAAAACTGTTTTTT.

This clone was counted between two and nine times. The DNA of the CDR3 is TGTGCCAGCAGCCAAGATTTCGGGAGGGGCACAGATACGCAGTATTTT. It yields the protein CASSQDFGRGTDTQYF. This chain links TRBV4-2 with TRBJ2-3, with 8 bases identical to TRBD2. The CDR3 spans 16 residues. CDR1 and CDR2 from the germline V gene are LGHNA and YNFKEQ. V was clipped by 0 bases and J by 1 base; unmatched bases: 3.

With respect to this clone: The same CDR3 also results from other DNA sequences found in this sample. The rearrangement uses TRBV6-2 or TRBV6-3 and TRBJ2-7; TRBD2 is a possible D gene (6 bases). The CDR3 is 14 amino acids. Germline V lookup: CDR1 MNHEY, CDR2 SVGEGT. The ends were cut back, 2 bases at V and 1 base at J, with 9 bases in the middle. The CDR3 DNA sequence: TGTGCCAGCAGTTACACCGGGGGTTCCTACGAGCAGTACTTC. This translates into CASSYTGGSYEQYF.

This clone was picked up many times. The CDR3 DNA reads TGCGCCAGCAGCCAGGGGGGACTAGCGGCTACCTACAATGAGCAGTTCTTC. This codes for CASSQGGLAATYNEQFF. This chain links TRBV4-3 with TRBJ2-1; 11 bases fit TRBD2. Per the germline V gene, CDR1 is LGHNA and CDR2 is YSLEER. Trimming cost V 3 bases and J 2 bases; bases outside gene matches: 6. The CDR3 totals 17 residues.

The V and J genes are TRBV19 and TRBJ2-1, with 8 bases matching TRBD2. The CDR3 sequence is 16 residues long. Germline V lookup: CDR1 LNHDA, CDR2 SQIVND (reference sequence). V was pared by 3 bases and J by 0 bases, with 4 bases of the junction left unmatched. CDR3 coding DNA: TGTGCCAGTAGTATCTCGGCGGGAGGCTCCTACAATGAGCAGTTCTTC. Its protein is CASSISAGGSYNEQFF.

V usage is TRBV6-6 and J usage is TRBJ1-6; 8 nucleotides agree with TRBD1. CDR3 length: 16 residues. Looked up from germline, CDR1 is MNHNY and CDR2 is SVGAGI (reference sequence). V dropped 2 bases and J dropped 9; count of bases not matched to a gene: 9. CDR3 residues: CASSYQDPGTGSPLHF. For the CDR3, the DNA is TGTGCCAGCAGTTACCAAGACCCGGGGACAGGTTCACCCCTCCACTTT.

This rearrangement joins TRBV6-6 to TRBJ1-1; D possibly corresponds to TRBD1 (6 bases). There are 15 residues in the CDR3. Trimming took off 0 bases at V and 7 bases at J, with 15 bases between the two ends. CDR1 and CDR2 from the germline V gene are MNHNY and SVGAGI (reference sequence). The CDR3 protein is CASSYSRGPGGEAFF. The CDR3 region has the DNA TGTGCCAGCAGTTACTCGCGGGGGCCCGGGGGTGAAGCTTTCTTT.

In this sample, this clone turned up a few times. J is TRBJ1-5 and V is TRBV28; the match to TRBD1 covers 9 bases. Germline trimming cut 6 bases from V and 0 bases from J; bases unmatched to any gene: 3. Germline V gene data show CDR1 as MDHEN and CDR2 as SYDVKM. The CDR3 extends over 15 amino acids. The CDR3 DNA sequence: TGTGCCAGCAGGCGGACAGGGGTTAGCAATCAGCCCCAGCATTTT. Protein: CASRRTGVSNQPQHF.

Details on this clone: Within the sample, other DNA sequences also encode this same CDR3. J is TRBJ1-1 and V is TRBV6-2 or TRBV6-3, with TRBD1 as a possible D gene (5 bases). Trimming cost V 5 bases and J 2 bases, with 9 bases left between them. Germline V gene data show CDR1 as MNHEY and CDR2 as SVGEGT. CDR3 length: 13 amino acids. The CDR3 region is CASSPGLNTEAFF. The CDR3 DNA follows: TGTGCCAGCAGTCCAGGGTTAAACACTGAAGCTTTCTTT.

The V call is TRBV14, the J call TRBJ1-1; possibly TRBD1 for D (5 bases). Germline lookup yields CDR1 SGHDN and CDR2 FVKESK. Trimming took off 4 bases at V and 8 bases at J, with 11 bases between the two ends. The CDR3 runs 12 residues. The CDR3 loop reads CASSLQVTEAFF. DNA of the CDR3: TGTGCCAGCAGCCTACAGGTAACAGAAGCTTTCTTT. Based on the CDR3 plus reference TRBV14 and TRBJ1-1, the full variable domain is EAGVTQFPSHSVIEKGQTVTLRCDPISGHDNLYWYRRVMGKEIKFLLHFVKESKQDESGMPNNRFLAERTGGTYSTLKVQPAELEDSGVYFCASSLQVTEAFFGQGTRLTVV.

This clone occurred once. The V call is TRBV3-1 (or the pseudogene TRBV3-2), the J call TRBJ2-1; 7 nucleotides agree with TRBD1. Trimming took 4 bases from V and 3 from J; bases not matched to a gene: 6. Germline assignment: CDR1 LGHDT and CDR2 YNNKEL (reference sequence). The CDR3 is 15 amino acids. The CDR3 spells CASSRDREIYNEQFF. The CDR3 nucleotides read TGTGCCAGCAGCCGTGACAGGGAAATCTACAATGAGCAGTTCTTC.

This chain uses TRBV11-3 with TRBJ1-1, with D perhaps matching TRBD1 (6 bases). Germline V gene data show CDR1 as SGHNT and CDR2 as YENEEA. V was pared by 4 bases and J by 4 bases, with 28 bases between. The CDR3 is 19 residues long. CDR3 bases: TGTGCCAGCAGCTATACGTTTTCAGGTCCGAACAGGGTAGGCACTGAAGCTTTCTTT. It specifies CASSYTFSGPNRVGTEAFF.

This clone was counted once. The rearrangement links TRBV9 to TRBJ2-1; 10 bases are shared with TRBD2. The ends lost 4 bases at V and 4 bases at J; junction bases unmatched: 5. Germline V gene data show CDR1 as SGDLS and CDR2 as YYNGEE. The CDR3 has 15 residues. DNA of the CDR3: TGTGCCAGCAGCACAGCGGGGGGGCCTTACAATGAGCAGTTCTTC. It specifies CASSTAGGPYNEQFF.

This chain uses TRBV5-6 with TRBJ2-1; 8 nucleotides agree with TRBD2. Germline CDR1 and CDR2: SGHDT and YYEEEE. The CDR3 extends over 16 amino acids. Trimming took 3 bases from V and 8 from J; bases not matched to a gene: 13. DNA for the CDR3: TGTGCCAGCAGCTCCATACCGGGACTAGGGTACGATGAGCAGTTCTTC. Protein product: CASSSIPGLGYDEQFF.

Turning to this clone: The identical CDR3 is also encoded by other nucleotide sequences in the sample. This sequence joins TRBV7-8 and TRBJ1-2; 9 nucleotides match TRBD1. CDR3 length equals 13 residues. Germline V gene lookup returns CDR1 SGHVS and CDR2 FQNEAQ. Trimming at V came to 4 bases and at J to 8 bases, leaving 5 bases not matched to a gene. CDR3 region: CASSSGTGLGYTF. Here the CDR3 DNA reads TGTGCCAGCAGCTCCGGGACAGGGTTGGGCTACACCTTC.

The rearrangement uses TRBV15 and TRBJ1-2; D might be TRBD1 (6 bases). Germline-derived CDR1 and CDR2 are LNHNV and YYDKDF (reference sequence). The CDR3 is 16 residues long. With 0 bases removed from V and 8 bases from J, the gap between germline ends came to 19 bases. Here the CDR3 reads CATSRDRGSAIRGYTF. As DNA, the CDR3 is TGTGCCACCAGCAGAGATAGGGGGTCCGCCATTCGGGGCTACACCTTC.

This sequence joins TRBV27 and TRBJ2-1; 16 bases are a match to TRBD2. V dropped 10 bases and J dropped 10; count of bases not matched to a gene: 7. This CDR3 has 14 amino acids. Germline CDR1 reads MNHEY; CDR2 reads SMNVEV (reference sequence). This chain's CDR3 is CATGLAGGRDEQFF. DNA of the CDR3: TGTGCCACGGGACTAGCGGGAGGGAGAGACGAGCAGTTCTTC.

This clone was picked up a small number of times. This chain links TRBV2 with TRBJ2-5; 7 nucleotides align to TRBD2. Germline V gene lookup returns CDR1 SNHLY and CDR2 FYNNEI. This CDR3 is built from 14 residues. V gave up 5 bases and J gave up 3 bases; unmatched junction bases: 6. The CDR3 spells CASSFRLAEETQYF. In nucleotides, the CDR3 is TGTGCCAGCAGTTTCAGACTAGCAGAAGAGACCCAGTACTTC. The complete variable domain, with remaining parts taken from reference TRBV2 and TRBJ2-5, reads EPEVTQTPSHQVTQMGQEVILRCVPISNHLYFYWYRQILGQKVEFLVSFYNNEISEKSEIFDDQFSVERPDGSNFTLKIRSTKLEDSAMYFCASSFRLAEETQYFGPGTRLLVL.

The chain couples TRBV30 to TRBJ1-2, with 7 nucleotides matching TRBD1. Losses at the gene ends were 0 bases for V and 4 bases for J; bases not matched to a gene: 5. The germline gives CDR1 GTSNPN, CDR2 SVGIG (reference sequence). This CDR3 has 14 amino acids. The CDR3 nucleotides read TGTGCCTGGAGTGTTTTGAGGGGGCCCTATGGCTACACCTTC. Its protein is CAWSVLRGPYGYTF.

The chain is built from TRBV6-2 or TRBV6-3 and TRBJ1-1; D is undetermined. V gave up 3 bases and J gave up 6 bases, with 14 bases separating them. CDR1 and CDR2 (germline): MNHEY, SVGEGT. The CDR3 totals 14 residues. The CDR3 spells CASSYYTWSAEAFF. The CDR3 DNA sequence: TGTGCCAGCAGTTATTATACTTGGAGCGCTGAAGCTTTCTTT.

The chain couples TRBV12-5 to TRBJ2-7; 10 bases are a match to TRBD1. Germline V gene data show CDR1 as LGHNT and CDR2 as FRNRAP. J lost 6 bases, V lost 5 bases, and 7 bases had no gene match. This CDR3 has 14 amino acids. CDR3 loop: CASGPGQGDGEQYF. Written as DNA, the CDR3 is TGTGCTAGTGGTCCCGGACAGGGGGACGGCGAGCAGTACTTC.

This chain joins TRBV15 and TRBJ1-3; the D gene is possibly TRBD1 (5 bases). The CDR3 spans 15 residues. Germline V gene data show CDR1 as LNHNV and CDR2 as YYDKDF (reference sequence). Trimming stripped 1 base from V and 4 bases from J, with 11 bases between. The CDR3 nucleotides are TGTGCCACCAGCAGAGGGCAGGGTGCAGGAAACACCATATATTTT. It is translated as CATSRGQGAGNTIYF.

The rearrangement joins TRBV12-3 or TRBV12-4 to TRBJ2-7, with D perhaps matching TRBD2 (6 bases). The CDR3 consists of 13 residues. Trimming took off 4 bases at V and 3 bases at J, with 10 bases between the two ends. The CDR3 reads CASSSGLDYEQYF. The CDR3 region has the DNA TGTGCCAGCAGTTCGGGACTCGACTACGAGCAGTACTTC.

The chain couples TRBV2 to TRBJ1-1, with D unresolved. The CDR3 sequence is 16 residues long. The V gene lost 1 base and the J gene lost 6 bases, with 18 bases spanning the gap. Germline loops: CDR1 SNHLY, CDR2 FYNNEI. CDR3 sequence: CASSEERVRSGAEAFF. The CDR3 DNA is TGTGCCAGCAGTGAAGAGAGGGTACGGAGCGGTGCTGAAGCTTTCTTT.

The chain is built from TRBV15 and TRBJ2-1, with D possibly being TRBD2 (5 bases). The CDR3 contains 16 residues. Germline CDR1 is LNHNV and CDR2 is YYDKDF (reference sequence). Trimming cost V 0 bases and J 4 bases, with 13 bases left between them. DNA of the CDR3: TGTGCCACCAGCAGAGATCGACTACAGAGTTACAATGAGCAGTTCTTC. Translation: CATSRDRLQSYNEQFF.

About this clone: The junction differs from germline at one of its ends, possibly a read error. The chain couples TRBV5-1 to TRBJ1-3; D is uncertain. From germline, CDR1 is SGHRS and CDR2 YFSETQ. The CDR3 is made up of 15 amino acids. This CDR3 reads CASNLVGLSGNTIYF. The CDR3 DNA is TGCGCCAGCAACTTGGTCGGGTTGTCTGGAAACACCATATATTTT.

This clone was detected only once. CDR3 in DNA: TGCGCCAGCAGCTTGGAAGGGGGCTCTGGAAACACCATATATTTT. This gives the protein CASSLEGGSGNTIYF. The chain has TRBV5-1 and TRBJ1-3, with D perhaps matching TRBD1 (6 bases). Trimming removed 0 bases at V and 0 bases at J, with 7 bases between. The CDR3 covers 15 residues. Germline CDR1 SGHRS, CDR2 YFSETQ. Drawing the rest from reference TRBV5-1 and TRBJ1-3, the complete variable domain is KAGVTQTPRYLIKTRGQQVTLSCSPISGHRSVSWYQQTPGQGLQFLFEYFSETQRNKGNFPGRFSGRQFSNSRSEMNVSTLELGDSALYLCASSLEGGSGNTIYFGEGSWLTVV.